The 18 T cell receptor beta chains below all came from one sample that was sequenced in a study of blood T cell repertoires in COVID-19. Sequencing used immunoSEQ multiplex PCR; TCRdb keeps in-frame clones, though not all of them. There are 350,000 to 450,000 clones in the sample; approximately 81% occur only once, and under 4% lies in the top ten. The source material was peripheral blood. These receptors were taken from a woman between 18 and 29 years old with acute or convalescent COVID-19.

The rearrangement joins TRBV3-1 (or the pseudogene TRBV3-2) to TRBJ1-2; D not resolved. This CDR3 has 14 residues. Germline-derived CDR1 and CDR2 are LGHDT and YNNKEL (reference sequence). With 4 bases removed from V and 8 bases from J, the gap between germline ends came to 17 bases. The CDR3 reads CASSPDRLGLGYTF. The CDR3 nucleotides are TGTGCCAGCAGCCCCGATCGGCTAGGTTTGGGCTACACCTTC.

The V call is TRBV4-1, the J call TRBJ2-7, with D uncertain. V was cut by 4 bases and J by 0 bases, with 10 bases left in between. CDR1 is MGHRA, CDR2 YSYEKL, per germline. The CDR3 runs to 14 residues. The CDR3 here is CASSPKAGSYEQYF. In DNA, the CDR3 is TGCGCCAGCAGCCCCAAAGCAGGCTCCTACGAGCAGTACTTC.

The chain recombines TRBV9 with TRBJ1-3; D is unresolved. The V and J ends lost 4 bases and 0 bases respectively, with 17 bases between them. The CDR3 is 17 amino acids. Germline V gene sequence: CDR1 SGDLS, CDR2 YYNGEE. In DNA form, the CDR3 reads TGTGCCAGCAGCCCATCCCCTCAGCGTTTCTCTGGAAACACCATATATTTT. This codes for CASSPSPQRFSGNTIYF. The whole variable domain, filled in from reference TRBV9 and TRBJ1-3, reads DSGVTQTPKHLITATGQRVTLRCSPRSGDLSVYWYQQSLDQGLQFLIQYYNGEERAKGNILERFSAQQFPDLHSELNLSSLELGDSALYFCASSPSPQRFSGNTIYFGEGSWLTVV.

The rearrangement uses TRBV4-2 and TRBJ1-2; D remains ambiguous. The CDR3 extends over 14 amino acids. Between the trimmed V and J ends, which lost 0 bases and 3 bases, there was a span of 8 bases. The V gene's germline CDR1 is LGHNA and CDR2 YNFKEQ. The CDR3 nucleotides read TGTGCCAGCAGCCAAGATACATCCTACTATGGCTACACCTTC. As protein: CASSQDTSYYGYTF.

V and J are TRBV19 and TRBJ1-1, with TRBD1 matching 11 bases. The V segment lost 5 bases and the J segment 4 bases; nucleotides outside the gene matches: 6. This CDR3 region has 15 residues. Germline loops: CDR1 LNHDA, CDR2 SQIVND (reference sequence). The CDR3 DNA reads as TGTGCCAGTAGTCTTCCCGGGACAGGGGGCACTGAAGCTTTCTTT. Residues: CASSLPGTGGTEAFF. The full variable domain, in which reference TRBV19 and TRBJ1-1 provide the parts outside the CDR3, is DGGITQSPKYLFRKEGQNVTLSCEQNLNHDAMYWYRQDPGQGLRLIYYSQIVNDFQKGDIAEGYSVSREKKESFPLTVTSAQKNPTAFYLCASSLPGTGGTEAFFGQGTRLTVV.

The chain has TRBV10-2 and TRBJ2-5, with D possibly matching TRBD2 (5 bases). V lost 8 bases and J lost 7, with 14 bases in between. The CDR3 runs 12 residues. The germline gives CDR1 WSHSY, CDR2 SAAADI. The CDR3 nucleotides read TGCGCCAGCGCCGGCGGTGCGGGGACCCAGTACTTC. Protein sequence: CASAGGAGTQYF.

The chain combines TRBV3-1 (or the pseudogene TRBV3-2) with TRBJ2-1; 10 nucleotides align to TRBD2. The CDR3 spans 15 residues. V trimming: 4 bases; J trimming: 8 bases; junction bases outside the gene matches: 8. Germline CDR1 LGHDT, CDR2 YNNKEL (reference sequence). The CDR3 region has the DNA TGTGCCAGCAGCCTCCCAGCGGGAGGGTCGGATGAGCAGTTCTTC. Translating gives CASSLPAGGSDEQFF.

The rearrangement joins TRBV5-1 to TRBJ2-3, with 11 bases that match TRBD2. The V gene's germline CDR1 is SGHRS and CDR2 YFSETQ. V shed 0 bases, J shed 9 bases, and the junction held 6 bases outside the gene matches. The CDR3 loop spans 15 amino acids. CDR3 region: CASSLDTSGGITQYF. The CDR3 nucleotides read TGCGCCAGCAGCTTGGATACTAGCGGGGGTATCACGCAGTATTTT.

The chain combines TRBV29-1 with TRBJ2-1, with 11 bases fitting TRBD2. The CDR3 is made up of 14 amino acids. The germline CDR1 and CDR2 sequences are SQVTM and ANQGSEA. The ends lost 1 base at V and 9 bases at J; junction bases unmatched: 5. CDR3 sequence: CSVEGLAGLGEQFF. The DNA of the CDR3 is TGCAGCGTTGAAGGACTAGCGGGACTGGGTGAGCAGTTCTTC.

This clone was observed a handful of times. This rearrangement joins TRBV5-8 to TRBJ1-6; 10 bases align to TRBD1. The V and J ends lost 4 bases and 10 bases, in that order; junction bases with no gene match: 8. Germline V gene sequence: CDR1 SGHTS, CDR2 YDEGEE. The CDR3 loop spans 15 amino acids. The CDR3 reads CASSTAGQGWSPLHF. In nucleotides, the CDR3 is TGTGCCAGCAGCACCGCGGGACAGGGGTGGTCACCCCTCCACTTT.

J is TRBJ1-1 and V is TRBV29-1; D is undetermined. This CDR3 spans 13 amino acids. With 5 bases removed from V and 2 bases from J, the gap between germline ends came to 12 bases. Germline V gives CDR1 SQVTM, CDR2 ANQGSEA. Here the CDR3 reads CSVNAGPNTEAFF. The CDR3 DNA reads as TGCAGCGTTAACGCAGGCCCTAACACTGAAGCTTTCTTT.

The V call is TRBV24-1, the J call TRBJ2-1; a weak D match, TRBD1 (6 bases). The germline V and J ends were trimmed by 4 bases and 7 bases, with 13 bases remaining between them. CDR1 is KGHDR and CDR2 is SFDVKD in the germline V gene. The CDR3 length is 14 residues. CDR3 region: CATSDSTGWNEQFF. The CDR3 DNA follows: TGTGCCACCAGTGACTCGACAGGCTGGAATGAGCAGTTCTTC.

This chain joins TRBV20-1 and TRBJ1-1, with D perhaps matching TRBD1 (5 bases). Germline values: CDR1 DFQATT, CDR2 SNEGSKA (reference sequence). The length of the CDR3 is 11 residues. With 5 bases removed from V and 4 bases from J, the gap between germline ends came to 8 bases. CDR3 region: CSASGGTEAFF. The CDR3 region has the DNA TGCAGTGCTTCCGGGGGCACTGAAGCTTTCTTT.

The rearrangement uses TRBV4-2 and TRBJ2-7; 8 bases are shared with TRBD2. V dropped 1 base and J dropped 0; count of bases not matched to a gene: 8. The germline V gene has CDR1 LGHNA and CDR2 YNFKEQ. CDR3 size: 17 residues. As DNA, the CDR3 is TGTGCCAGCAGCCAAGCAACCGTAGCGGGGTTCTCCTACGAGCAGTACTTC. This sequence encodes CASSQATVAGFSYEQYF.

The J gene is TRBJ1-6, the V gene TRBV28; no clear D. The CDR3 has 14 residues. Germline V gives CDR1 MDHEN, CDR2 SYDVKM. V gave up 6 bases and J gave up 3 bases, with 9 bases separating them. The CDR3 protein is CASRIHSYNSPLHF. The CDR3 DNA reads as TGTGCCAGCAGAATACACAGCTATAATTCACCCCTCCACTTT.

The rearrangement uses TRBV15 and TRBJ2-1; 14 nucleotides line up with TRBD2. The CDR3 is 17 amino acids. Trimming at V came to 0 bases and at J to 8 bases, leaving 6 bases not matched to a gene. Germline lookup yields CDR1 LNHNV and CDR2 YYDKDF (reference sequence). CDR3 residues: CATSRDGGLAGDYEQFF. CDR3 DNA sequence: TGTGCCACCAGCAGAGATGGGGGACTAGCGGGAGATTATGAGCAGTTCTTC.

This clone has just a few counts. The chain combines TRBV18 with TRBJ2-7; 9 bases align to TRBD1. Unmatched junction bases numbered 6, after V lost 2 bases and J lost 1 base. From germline, CDR1 is KGHSH and CDR2 LQKENI. CDR3 size: 16 residues. In DNA, the CDR3 is TGTGCCAGCTCACCAAACAGGGGGCACCGGTCCTACGAGCAGTACTTC. Translation gives CASSPNRGHRSYEQYF. Full variable domain (rest looked up from reference TRBV18 and TRBJ2-7): NAGVMQNPRHLVRRRGQEARLRCSPMKGHSHVYWYRQLPEEGLKFMVYLQKENIIDESGMPKERFSAEFPKEGPSILRIQQVVRGDSAAYFCASSPNRGHRSYEQYFGPGTRLTVT.

The chain has TRBV9 and TRBJ1-3; D unresolved. Between the trimmed V and J ends, which lost 2 bases and 0 bases, there was a span of 6 bases. CDR1 and CDR2 (germline): SGDLS, YYNGEE. This CDR3 has 14 residues. Here the CDR3 DNA reads TGTGCCAGCAGCGTCACAGCCTCTGGAAACACCATATATTTT. Amino acid sequence: CASSVTASGNTIYF.